This TCR beta chain was found in a study of cytomegalovirus exposure and HLA in healthy donors listed by TCRdb under 2017. Describing the broader study: In an earlier analysis of under 600 of the donors, 250 to 350 Gb of sequence data and 100 million or so unique TCR beta sequences from 150 million to 200 million T cells were reported. The genetic ancestry cluster associated with self-reported Caucasian donors included about four fifths of the 398 genotyped donors. In addition to the first cohort of hundreds of subjects, a separate validation cohort of about 120 different subjects was used. Donor age, sex, ethnicity and CMV serostatus were collected together with the repertoire data. Rather than drawing on any new phenotypic data, the later analysis identified candidate immune exposures from TCR beta sequences and the way those sequences occurred across donors. The study aimed to test whether signatures of past pathogen exposure could be identified by cataloging public T cell receptors. In a later genetic analysis, genome-wide SNP genotypes for about 55% of the roughly 670 donors were used, and that subset was treated as a discovery cohort. All discovery cohort repertoires had been generated using a single sequencing platform. Across under 500 genotyped donors of the cohort, an average of roughly 230,000 unique TCR beta nucleotide sequences per donor were sequenced, and approximately 17% of those sequences were non-productive. An early release covering 550 to 650 HLA-typed donors comprised 250 to 350 gigabases of sequencing data and tens of millions of unique TCR sequences. High-throughput TCR immunosequencing, statistical association of individual TCRs with disease status, and machine learning were combined to predict cytomegalovirus infection status. A later analysis re-examined previously published TCR beta repertoires from over 500 donors and added high-resolution HLA genotyping to investigate patterns of TCR occurrence. To decide whether each TCR beta V gene segment behaved as functional or pseudogenic, an earlier analysis of approximately 600 of the donors relied on high-throughput TCR beta sequencing. The number of typed donors differed by locus: about 629-640 for A, B, C, DRB1 and DQB1; 522 for DQA1; some 590 for DPA1; and about 450 for DPB1. Roughly five DR-DQ haplotypes were handled as single units for association and clustering, since linkage in the cohort was strong. Both class I and class II loci were covered by HLA typing, at four-digit resolution. The study used immunosequencing to profile the T cell repertoires of approximately 630 subjects and linked those repertoires to cytomegalovirus serostatus.

The cohort was made up of 650 to 700 healthy bone marrow donors. At the time of sampling, all cohort members were nominally healthy, though unrecorded immune exposures were likely present. The donor tested CMV seronegative, placing the donor among the 350 or so seronegative members of the cohort. A peripheral blood sample was collected from each donor, and TCR beta sequencing was performed on peripheral blood mononuclear cells. The Qiagen DNeasy Blood Extraction Kit was used to extract genomic DNA from the blood cell samples. Library creation used the immunoSEQ multiplex PCR assay. The multiplex PCR relied on a mix of 60 forward primers for TCR Vbeta segments and 13 reverse primers for TCR Jbeta segments. A multiplex PCR assay on genomic DNA amplified the CDR3 region of rearranged TCR beta genes. The Illumina HiSeq System was used to sequence the amplified TCR beta libraries as 87-base-pair reads. Under the source paper's analysis protocol: A later analysis counted about 80 million unique TCR beta chains across the 670 or so repertoires, and some 11 million of these chains were shared by at least two donors. Raw reads were error-corrected and collapsed into unique sequences by a nearest-neighbor algorithm in which closely related sequences were merged to remove PCR and sequencing errors. CDR3 sequences were aligned to IMGT reference sequences to assign V, D and J gene segments. For a sequence to be retained, a match of at least six nucleotides was required to both a V gene segment and a J gene segment. A rearrangement counted as productive if the CDR3 had no stop codons and remained in frame with V and J, and every other rearrangement counted as non-productive. Following IMGT convention, CDR3 was defined as the stretch from the second conserved V-encoded cysteine to the conserved J-encoded phenylalanine. In an earlier analysis of approximately 500 of the donors, sequences lacking an unambiguous match to a single V gene segment were excluded. An earlier analysis of 450 to 650 of the donors called V segments functional above 56.7% productive rearrangements and segregating when the between-donor standard deviation exceeded 5%. To diagnose cytomegalovirus status from the catalog of TCR beta chain sequences, a statistical classification framework was built. In a later analysis, TCR nucleotide sequences were compared against IMGT/GENE-DB human TR gene sequences so that V and J genes could be assigned. A later analysis assigned CDR3 sequences and most-parsimonious VDJ recombination scenarios with the TCRdist pipeline. In a later analysis, each TCR beta chain was defined by its CDR3 amino acid sequence together with its V-gene family, and reads without a unique V-gene family were excluded. A later analysis removed 592 highly shared, low-generation-probability nucleotide sequences to deal with suspected cross-contamination and a sequencing artifact. In a later analysis, a clonal expansion index for each public chain was calculated from normalized within-repertoire ranks of inferred template counts. In a later analysis, generation probabilities were computed with a VDJ recombination model fitted to out-of-frame rearrangements, and the resulting probabilities were checked against IGoR. Hypergeometric tests were used in a later analysis to score TCR-TCR, TCR-HLA and TCR-CMV co-occurrence, with a repertoire-size bias correction applied to the TCR pairs. A later analysis estimated false discovery rates by permuting HLA or CMV assignments 20 times. In a later analysis, co-occurring TCRs were grouped using DBSCAN, with TCRdist sequence similarity added in when clustering inside HLA-allele-positive subsets. Repertoires with fewer than 30,000 or more than 120,000 public chains were left out of co-occurrence clustering, as were about 5 repertoires with anomalous nucleotide sharing. Here the immuneACCESS table is served through TCRdb, limited to in-frame sequences with V and J called. Missing clones are a known gap in these copies; in checked studies unresolved V genes cover under half, and the rest lacks a known reason. That table gives V, J and clone size, and the DNA gave D and trimming. The sample table holds approximately 83,000 clones, of which approximately 80% were seen once. The ten largest account for around 2% of the sample.

Per the germline V gene (reference sequence), GTSNPN is the CDR1 and SVGIG is the CDR2. Trimming accounts for 7 bases at V and 2 bases at J, while the number of junction bases matched to no gene is 6. Reading from cysteine to phenylalanine, the CDR3 counts 13 amino acids. Of all the DNA, just the CDR3 is kept, 39 bases in frame from base 1. A remark on this clone: Its antigen is unknown. One base away there is no much larger clone; base qualities are not given.

The research as a whole found: The authors suggested that the approach could potentially be extended to other disease states and immunological phenotypes. Some IMGT-functional V segments, including TRBV6-2 and TRBV6-3, could not be distinguished by the 87-base-pair reads and were therefore excluded. Immune exposure information for the cohort was limited to CMV serostatus. Compared with the approximately 670-donor mean, donors in an Asian-associated ancestry cluster had fewer N-insertions in productive TCRs, according to a later genetic analysis. V-gene and J-gene trimming of TCR beta chains was associated with a missense DCLRE1C variant in a later genetic analysis, and the association was replicated in an independent cohort. The study listed 164 TCR beta chains as associated with cytomegalovirus. According to a later analysis, TCR association rates differed among HLA loci, with DRB1 alleles showing the most associated TCRs and HLA-C alleles showing the fewest. Cytomegalovirus status was reported to be diagnosed by the classifier with high specificity and sensitivity in both the original and validation cohorts. Correlated functional status among segregating V segments might reflect linkage disequilibrium, but an unknown experimental factor could not be ruled out. Only TCR beta chains were sequenced in this cohort, and the absence of alpha or paired-chain data limited detectable features. In a later analysis, most CMV-associated TCR beta chains were found to appear HLA-restricted, with HLA associations seemingly driven largely by CMV exposure. In vitro tests confirmed that a few of the cytomegalovirus-associated TCR beta chains recognize cytomegalovirus antigens. A cluster of highly shared sequence variants was judged likely to be a technical artifact of the sequencing pipeline. A further reported finding was that TCR beta sequences accurately predicted the HLA-A and HLA-B alleles for most subjects in the first cohort. A later analysis reported that several top co-occurrence clusters appeared linked to parvovirus B19, influenza, CMV and Epstein-Barr virus. While some public TCRs were present in many individuals, most TCR sequences turned up only very rarely across donors. Assigning TCR associations to individual alleles was difficult when HLA alleles, especially DR and DQ, strongly co-occurred. In an earlier analysis of about 600 of the donors, most TCR beta V segments appeared in productive rearrangements about 90% or about 30% of the time, broadly matching IMGT annotations. Sequencing depth was assumed to be roughly uniform across donors in the presence/absence analyses, though that assumption may not hold. At a false discovery rate of 0.05, a later analysis linked 16,000 or so TCR beta sequences to specific HLA alleles. HLA typing was unavailable for some donors at each locus, so association tests used only the typed subset. Because counts were too low, roughly 17 rarely observed V segments, including chromosome 9 orphons, were left out of the earlier analysis of approximately 580 of the donors. A later analysis found that HLA-associated TCR beta chains were more clonally expanded and had lower generation probabilities than equally common non-associated chains.

This chain is built from TRBV30 and TRBJ2-3; 7 nucleotides in the junction match TRBD1. The receptor comes from a man aged 18 to 29 in good health and CMV-seronegative. Material: PBMCs. The bases are TGTGCCTACACGGGACAGTTCACAGATACGCAGTATTTT. Its protein product is CAYTGQFTDTQYF.